This T cell receptor beta chain was profiled in a study of T cell clonality in common variable immunodeficiency. Most patients and controls had Caucasian heritage. Blood came from CVID subjects not ill and not taking immunomodulatory or immunosuppressive medication. The CDR3 runs 16 residues. J gave up 5 bases and V 3 bases, and 7 bases lay outside the gene matches. Germline CDR1 reads DFQATT; CDR2 reads SNEGSKA (reference sequence). Sequenced by immunoSEQ multiplex PCR; TCRdb stores in-frame clones only, minus some. In total the sample includes about 33,000 clones, none of them seen once. This clone was detected a few times. Its specificity is unknown. The read terminates 3 residues ahead of where the CDR3 ends, so the germline J gene completes it. Whole-study findings and limits: Reportedly, TCR beta sequences from common variable immunodeficiency showed fewer deletions and N-nucleotide insertions.

The receptor was derived from a human donor with common variable immunodeficiency. The gene calls are TRBV20-1 and TRBJ2-5; TRBD2 matches at 15 bases. The sequenced material came from peripheral blood mononuclear cells. The CDR3 protein is CSASWTSGGAQETQYF. Incomplete CDR3 DNA: TGCAGTGCTAGCTGGACTAGCGGGGGGGCCCAGGAGACC.